These T cell receptor beta chains were read from a single sample in a study of blood T cell repertoires in COVID-19. The assay was immunoSEQ multiplex PCR, and TCRdb's table has in-frame clones only and misses some. The sample shows hundreds of thousands of clones, roughly 87% of them seen only once. Sample: PBMCs or T cells enriched from blood (not recorded which). These receptors were obtained from a woman aged 30 to 39 with acute COVID-19. Each CDR3 is given with its conserved first and last residue. A D gene is named only where the DNA matches it firmly. The size field is filled for only some rows; it gives once, few, many or a size class.

V gene	J gene	D gene	clone size	CDR3 DNA	CDR3 protein
TRBV9	TRBJ2-7	-	-	TGTGCCAGCAGCGTAGCCCCTAGCATCTACGAGCAGTACTTC	CASSVAPSIYEQYF
TRBV18	TRBJ2-5	TRBD2	-	TGTGCCAGCTCACCACTAACTAGCGGGTTCCAAGAGACCCAGTACTTC	CASSPLTSGFQETQYF
TRBV12-1	TRBJ2-7	-	-	TGTGCCAGCAGCTTGACCGGGAGGGGCGAGCAGTACTTC	CASSLTGRGEQYF
TRBV6-1	TRBJ2-2	TRBD1	-	TGTGCCAGCAGTGCCGGGACAGGAACTATCACCGGGGAGCTGTTTTTT	CASSAGTGTITGELFF
TRBV19	TRBJ2-5	TRBD2	-	TGTGCCAGTAGTACCGGGGGACTAGCGGGGAGGGAGACCCAGTACTTC	CASSTGGLAGRETQYF
TRBV6-5	TRBJ1-1	-	-	TGTGCCAGCAGTTACCGTCGGAACACTGAAGCTTTCTTT	CASSYRRNTEAFF
TRBV29-1	TRBJ2-7	TRBD1	-	TGCAGCGTTGAGACAGGGGCCGAGCAGTACTTC	CSVETGAEQYF
TRBV18	TRBJ1-4	-	-	TGTGCCAGCTCACCAGGACAATGGGAAAAACTGTTTTTT	CASSPGQWEKLFF
TRBV29-1	TRBJ1-1	-	-	TGCAGCGTTGGCCAGGGGAACACTGAAGCTTTCTTT	CSVGQGNTEAFF
TRBV7-9	TRBJ1-1	TRBD1	-	TGTGCCAGCAGCCAACAGGGGGCGGTATTGGGGACTGAAGCTTTCTTT	CASSQQGAVLGTEAFF
TRBV6-5	TRBJ2-5	-	-	TGTGCCAGCAGTCCGGGACAACAAGAGACCCAGTACTTC	CASSPGQQETQYF
TRBV7-2	TRBJ1-2	TRBD1	-	TGTGCCAGCAGCCCCCGGGGACAGGGTGATGGCTACACCTTC	CASSPRGQGDGYTF
TRBV5-1	TRBJ1-2	-	-	TGCGCCAGCAGCTGGAGCGATCCTAACTATGGCTACACCTTC	CASSWSDPNYGYTF
TRBV11-3	TRBJ2-1	TRBD1	-	TGTGCCAGCAGCCAGGGACAGGGGCTATCGGGGGATGAGCAGTTCTTC	CASSQGQGLSGDEQFF
TRBV5-6	TRBJ2-3	TRBD1	-	TGTGCCAGCAGCTTAAACCGGGACAGGGCGATGAATACGCAGTATTTT	CASSLNRDRAMNTQYF
TRBV28	TRBJ2-7	TRBD1	-	TGTGCCAGCAGTTTATATGCGGGACAGGAGAAGTACGAGCAGTACTTC	CASSLYAGQEKYEQYF
TRBV28	TRBJ2-6	-	-	TGTGCCAGCGTGGTCACAGGGGCCAACGTCCTGACTTTC	CASVVTGANVLTF
TRBV19	TRBJ2-1	-	-	TGTGCCAGTAGTATAGCCTTAGGGGGAAATGAGCAGTTCTTC	CASSIALGGNEQFF
TRBV9	TRBJ1-5	TRBD1	-	TGTGCCAGCAGCTCCGGGACAGGGGGTCGGCAGCCCCAGCATTTT	CASSSGTGGRQPQHF
TRBV2	TRBJ2-1	-	few	TGTGCCAGCACGGGCAATGAGCAGTTCTTC	CASTGNEQFF
TRBV28	TRBJ1-1	TRBD1	-	TGTGCCAGCACGGGCAGGGGGCGGACTGAAGCTTTCTTT	CASTGRGRTEAFF
TRBV19	TRBJ2-5	TRBD1	-	TGTGCCAGTAGTATTACCGTGGGACAGGGGGTGATGGAGACCCAGTACTTC	CASSITVGQGVMETQYF
TRBV18	TRBJ2-5	TRBD2	-	TGTGCCAGCTCACCACGGTCTAGCGGGGGTGGAGAGACCCAGTACTTC	CASSPRSSGGGETQYF
TRBV6-5	TRBJ1-1	TRBD1	-	TGTGCCGTCATTCAGGGGGCTAATATGAACACTGAAGCTTTCTTT	CAVIQGANMNTEAFF
TRBV7-2	TRBJ1-2	TRBD1	-	TGTGCCAGCAGCACAGACAGGGGCTGGTATGGCTACACCTTC	CASSTDRGWYGYTF
TRBV28	TRBJ2-1	TRBD1	-	TGTGCCAGCAGTTTCTGGACAGGGGACAATGAGCAGTTCTTC	CASSFWTGDNEQFF
TRBV4-3	TRBJ1-3	-	few	TGCGCCAGCAGCCAAGATAGCAGAGCCTCTGGAAACACCATATATTTT	CASSQDSRASGNTIYF
TRBV2	TRBJ2-5	TRBD2	-	TGTGCCAGCAAGGGGATTCGATTAGCGGGGGGGCGGAGCCAAGAGACCCAGTACTTC	CASKGIRLAGGRSQETQYF
TRBV19	TRBJ2-5	TRBD1	-	TGTGCCAGTAGTATGGGACAGGGTAAAGAGACCCAGTACTTC	CASSMGQGKETQYF
TRBV19	TRBJ1-5	-	-	TGTGCCAGTAGCCCGGTCGAGGGCAGAGCTTTTAATCAGCCCCAGCATTTT	CASSPVEGRAFNQPQHF
TRBV14	TRBJ2-3	-	-	TGTGCCAGCAGCGGAAGGGACACCAGCACAGATACGCAGTATTTT	CASSGRDTSTDTQYF
TRBV5-1	TRBJ2-1	-	-	TGCGCCAGCAGCTTAGTTTCGGGTTTCCTTAGCTCCTACAATGAGCAGTTCTTC	CASSLVSGFLSSYNEQFF
TRBV11-2	TRBJ2-7	TRBD1	-	TGTGCCAGCAGCCGAGCCGGGACAGGGATACAGTACGAGCAGTACTTC	CASSRAGTGIQYEQYF
TRBV10-2	TRBJ2-7	TRBD2	-	TGCGCCAGCATCGAAGGAGTAGCGGGGGGATACGAGCAGTACTTC	CASIEGVAGGYEQYF
TRBV5-6	TRBJ1-1	-	-	TGTGCCAGCAGCCGGGGAGTAGGCACTGAAGCTTTCTTT	CASSRGVGTEAFF
TRBV11-2	TRBJ2-1	-	-	TGTGCCAGCAGCTGGAGGTCGAATGAGCAGTTCTTC	CASSWRSNEQFF
TRBV5-4	TRBJ1-2	TRBD1	-	TGTGCCAGCAGCTTTGACAGGGGAAGATCCGCGCGGGGCTACACCTTC	CASSFDRGRSARGYTF
TRBV7-9	TRBJ2-5	TRBD2	-	TGTGCCAGCAGCTTAGCCCTAGCGGGGGAAGAGACCCAGTACTTC	CASSLALAGEETQYF
TRBV19	TRBJ1-4	-	-	TGTGCCAGTAGTATACAAGTAAACATTGAAAAACTGTTTTTT	CASSIQVNIEKLFF
TRBV11-3	TRBJ2-3	TRBD2	-	TGTGCCAGCAGCCAGGGACTAGCGGGAGGGAGCACAGATACGCAGTATTTT	CASSQGLAGGSTDTQYF
TRBV7-9	TRBJ1-2	-	-	TGTGCCAGCAGCTCCTATGGGGGGGTTGGGTCCACCGCCTCTGGCTACACCTTC	CASSSYGGVGSTASGYTF
TRBV7-2	TRBJ1-1	-	-	TGTGCCAGCAGCCAGGGGAACACTGAAGCTTTCTTT	CASSQGNTEAFF
TRBV28	TRBJ1-5	-	-	TGTGCCAGCAGTTCCCCAGGCGGGGGCAATCAGCCCCAGCATTTT	CASSSPGGGNQPQHF
TRBV2	TRBJ2-3	TRBD2	-	TGTGCCAGCCTTCCCCGCGGGGGGGCTGATACGCAGTATTTT	CASLPRGGADTQYF
TRBV7-6	TRBJ1-6	-	-	TGTGCCAGCAGCTTAGACGGGGGGGCCGATTCACCCCTCCACTTT	CASSLDGGADSPLHF
TRBV28	TRBJ2-7	-	few	TGTGCCAGCAGTTTTCTGTCGTCTAGCTCCTACGAGCAGTACTTC	CASSFLSSSSYEQYF
TRBV5-1	TRBJ2-2	-	-	TGCGCCAGCAGTTGGACAGACACCGGGGAGCTGTTTTTT	CASSWTDTGELFF
TRBV5-8	TRBJ1-1	-	-	TGTGCCAGCAGCTCACGGGGATGGAACACTGAAGCTTTCTTT	CASSSRGWNTEAFF
TRBV5-4	TRBJ2-2	-	-	TGTGCCAGCAGCCGAGCGAGGCTGAACACCGGGGAGCTGTTTTTT	CASSRARLNTGELFF
TRBV5-6	TRBJ2-5	-	-	TGTGCCAGCAGCTCGGGACTGAAAGAGACCCAGTACTTC	CASSSGLKETQYF